The 26 T cell receptor beta chains below all came from one sample that was sequenced in a study of blood T cell repertoires in COVID-19. TCRdb's table, derived via immunoSEQ multiplex PCR, lists solely in-frame clones and lacks some. The sample yields approximately 210,000 clones, roughly 82% seen once. The sample taken for sequencing was peripheral blood. The receptors come from a woman aged 40 to 50 with acute or convalescent COVID-19.

This chain connects TRBV19 to TRBJ2-2, with 8 bases identical to TRBD1. V was pared by 0 bases and J by 0 bases, with 6 bases of the junction left unmatched. The germline gives CDR1 LNHDA, CDR2 SQIVND (reference sequence). The CDR3 contains 18 residues. The CDR3 DNA reads TGTGCCAGTAGTATAGACGGGGGACAGGCTACGAACACCGGGGAGCTGTTTTTT. Amino acids: CASSIDGGQATNTGELFF.

The rearrangement joins TRBV27 to TRBJ2-1; perhaps TRBD1 as D (6 bases). This CDR3 contains 12 residues. V was shortened by 3 bases and J by 7 bases, with 7 bases between the two germline ends. From germline, CDR1 is MNHEY and CDR2 SMNVEV (reference sequence). The DNA for the CDR3 is TGTGCCAGCAGTTTGCAGGGGAATGAGCAGTTCTTC. This gives the protein CASSLQGNEQFF.

This rearrangement joins TRBV11-3 to TRBJ2-4, with no clear D. V was trimmed by 5 bases and J by 3 bases, leaving 20 bases between them. Per germline, CDR1 SGHNT and CDR2 YENEEA. The CDR3 runs to 17 residues. The CDR3 nucleotides read TGTGCCAGCAGCATCAAGACTGGGTTGGGTGGCAAAAACATTCAGTACTTC. Translating it yields CASSIKTGLGGKNIQYF.

This clone was recorded only once. The rearrangement uses TRBV20-1 and TRBJ2-4, with 12 bases identical to TRBD2. This CDR3 is built from 15 residues. J was trimmed by 8 bases and V by 3 bases; bases with no gene match: 8. Germline lookup yields CDR1 DFQATT and CDR2 SNEGSKA (reference sequence). In DNA, the CDR3 is TGCAGTGCTAGTACCCGACTAGCGGGAGTTGACATTCAGTACTTC. Translating gives CSASTRLAGVDIQYF.

The V gene is TRBV7-2, the J gene TRBJ1-2; weak D call: TRBD1 (5 bases). V lost 5 bases and J lost 4, with 14 bases in between. The CDR3 totals 14 residues. Germline loops: CDR1 SGHTA, CDR2 FQGNSA. CDR3 sequence reads: CASSPTTGIYGYTF. CDR3 in DNA: TGTGCCAGCAGCCCCACAACAGGCATCTATGGCTACACCTTC.

This clone was counted between two and nine times. The V gene is TRBV24-1, the J gene TRBJ1-2; D is ambiguous. Germline values: CDR1 KGHDR, CDR2 SFDVKD. Trimming shortened V by 7 bases and J by 4 bases, and 9 bases separated the two germline ends. The CDR3 is 12 amino acids. CDR3 loop: CATSTVGYGYTF. The CDR3 bases are TGTGCCACCAGCACAGTTGGCTATGGCTACACCTTC.

This clone was picked up a small number of times. This sequence joins TRBV24-1 and TRBJ2-7; 9 bases are shared with TRBD1. The ends lost 3 bases at V and 5 bases at J; junction bases unmatched: 1. CDR3 length: 13 amino acids. Germline CDR1 and CDR2: KGHDR and SFDVKD. CDR3: CATSDRQGDEQYF. Written as DNA, the CDR3 is TGTGCCACCAGTGATCGACAGGGGGACGAGCAGTACTTC.

In this sample, this clone turned up a few times. The junction departs from the called germline gene at one end, perhaps through a read error. The rearrangement joins TRBV6-2 or TRBV6-3 to TRBJ1-2, with 7 bases identical to TRBD1. The CDR3 has 16 residues. The germline V gene has CDR1 MNHEY and CDR2 SVGEGT. The CDR3: CASSYSTRDSPPKFGF. Here the CDR3 DNA reads TGTGCCAGCAGTTACTCGACGCGGGACAGCCCACCAAAGTTTGGCTTC.

The rearrangement links TRBV25-1 to TRBJ2-5, with TRBD2 matching over 15 bases. V shed 4 bases and J 4 bases; nucleotides not matched to a gene: 7. CDR1 is MGHDK, CDR2 SYGVNS, per germline. CDR3 length equals 17 residues. The CDR3 here is CASSGRWGLAGGETQYF. CDR3 nucleotides: TGTGCCAGCAGTGGGAGGTGGGGACTAGCGGGAGGAGAGACCCAGTACTTC.

The chain uses TRBV6-5 and TRBJ2-2, with D possibly matching TRBD1 (6 bases). The germline V gene encodes CDR1 MNHEY and CDR2 SVGAGI. The CDR3 sequence is 16 residues long. V was clipped by 2 bases and J by 6 bases, with 16 bases between them. The CDR3 is CASSYTKPGASGELFF. In nucleotides, the CDR3 is TGTGCCAGCAGTTACACAAAACCAGGGGCGTCCGGGGAGCTGTTTTTT.

This chain uses TRBV30 with TRBJ1-1; D is undetermined. There are 13 residues in the CDR3. Germline V gene sequence: CDR1 GTSNPN, CDR2 SVGIG (reference sequence). With 5 bases removed from V and 5 bases from J, the gap between germline ends came to 15 bases. CDR3 coding DNA: TGTGCCTGGTCTACGGGAGACGGGACTGAAGCTTTCTTT. Translation gives CAWSTGDGTEAFF.

This clone appeared a single time. V gene TRBV6-6 combines with J gene TRBJ2-3; possibly TRBD1 for D (6 bases). Trimming shortened V by 8 bases and J by 6 bases, and 12 bases separated the two germline ends. This CDR3 comprises 12 residues. CDR1 is MNHNY and CDR2 is SVGAGI in the germline V gene (reference sequence). The CDR3 region is CASQKQGDTQYF. For the CDR3, the DNA is TGTGCCAGCCAAAAGCAGGGGGATACGCAGTATTTT.

The chain employs TRBV7-2 and TRBJ2-6; TRBD1 aligns across 7 bases. V was clipped by 5 bases and J by 1 base; unmatched bases: 8. The CDR3 totals 17 residues. Germline V gene lookup returns CDR1 SGHTA and CDR2 FQGNSA. CDR3 sequence: CASSHTPTGSGANVLTF. DNA for the CDR3: TGTGCCAGCAGCCACACACCGACAGGGTCTGGGGCCAACGTCCTGACTTTC.

The rearrangement links TRBV5-1 to TRBJ1-2, with a possible D match to TRBD1 (6 bases). Trimming left V 0 bases short and J 0 bases short, with 9 bases between. The germline gives CDR1 SGHRS, CDR2 YFSETQ. The length of the CDR3 is 15 residues. CDR3 sequence: CASSLASGANYGYTF. CDR3 nucleotide sequence: TGCGCCAGCAGCTTGGCATCAGGGGCTAACTATGGCTACACCTTC.

The rearrangement uses TRBV25-1 and TRBJ2-1; 7 positions match TRBD1. Germline lookup yields CDR1 MGHDK and CDR2 SYGVNS. This CDR3 is built from 14 residues. Trimming took 1 base from V and 7 from J; bases not matched to a gene: 4. Here the CDR3 DNA reads TGTGCCAGCAGTGAATTGGCAGGGGGTAATGAGCAGTTCTTC. Its translation is CASSELAGGNEQFF.

V is TRBV11-2 and J is TRBJ2-3; TRBD2 is a possible D gene (6 bases). The CDR3 runs 17 residues. The V end was cut by 1 base, the J end by 2 bases, with 16 bases between. CDR1 and CDR2 (germline): SGHAT, FQNNGV. DNA for the CDR3: TGTGCCAGCAGCTTAGGGTTGGGCGGGGCCCCCACAGATACGCAGTATTTT. This gives the protein CASSLGLGGAPTDTQYF.

This clone was observed a few times. This chain links TRBV7-9 with TRBJ1-4, with TRBD1 matching over 9 bases. This CDR3 has 14 amino acids. V was clipped by 5 bases and J by 5 bases; unmatched bases: 3. The germline V gene has CDR1 SEHNR and CDR2 FQNEAQ (reference sequence). CDR3: CASSAGTGNEKLFF. As DNA, the CDR3 is TGTGCCAGCAGCGCCGGGACAGGGAATGAAAAACTGTTTTTT.

The table lists this clone with a count of one. This chain connects TRBV4-1 to TRBJ1-5; unclear D gene. In germline, CDR1 is MGHRA, CDR2 YSYEKL. CDR3 length: 15 amino acids. V lost 0 bases, J lost 0 bases, and 6 bases lay in between. DNA for the CDR3: TGCGCCAGCAGCCAAGAAGTCGGTAGCAATCAGCCCCAGCATTTT. The encoded protein is CASSQEVGSNQPQHF.

This chain joins TRBV5-1 and TRBJ1-2; possibly TRBD1 for D (5 bases). The V end lost 0 bases, the J end lost 7 bases, and 10 bases lay between the germline ends. Germline lookup yields CDR1 SGHRS and CDR2 YFSETQ. The CDR3 runs 13 residues. CDR3: CASSLEGASGYTF. The CDR3 region has the DNA TGCGCCAGCAGCTTGGAAGGGGCATCTGGCTACACCTTC.

The V call is TRBV20-1, the J call TRBJ2-7; maybe TRBD1 (6 bases). Per the germline V gene, CDR1 is DFQATT and CDR2 is SNEGSKA (reference sequence). V was trimmed by 3 bases and J by 3 bases, leaving 12 bases between them. This CDR3 is 13 amino acids long. The DNA of the CDR3 is TGCAGTGCTAGTAGGGGACAAGACTACGAGCAGTACTTC. Encoded protein: CSASRGQDYEQYF.

The J gene is TRBJ2-7, the V gene TRBV10-2, with 12 bases matching TRBD2. CDR3 length: 18 residues. The germline CDR1 and CDR2 sequences are WSHSY and SAAADI. Germline trimming cut 4 bases from V and 0 bases from J; bases unmatched to any gene: 10. The DNA for the CDR3 is TGCGCCAGCAGTGTTGCCCCGGGACTAGCGGGCCTCTCCTACGAGCAGTACTTC. This translates into CASSVAPGLAGLSYEQYF.

The chain links TRBV4-1 to TRBJ2-7; D not certain. There are 17 residues in the CDR3. In germline, CDR1 is MGHRA, CDR2 YSYEKL. The V end was cut by 5 bases, the J end by 2 bases, with 22 bases between. DNA of the CDR3: TGCGCCAGCAGCGCACAGTGGTCGCCGGAAAAAGCCTACGAGCAGTACTTC. Its protein product is CASSAQWSPEKAYEQYF.

Only one count was recorded for this clone. Here the CDR3 DNA reads TGTGCCAGCAGCTTACCCCGGACAGGGACCTATAGCAATCAGCCCCAGCATTTT. Amino acid sequence: CASSLPRTGTYSNQPQHF. The rearrangement joins TRBV7-8 to TRBJ1-5; 8 nucleotides match TRBD1. Per the germline V gene, CDR1 is SGHVS and CDR2 is FQNEAQ. Germline trimming cut 2 bases from V and 0 bases from J; bases unmatched to any gene: 9. CDR3 length equals 18 residues.

This clone was observed a single time. The chain uses TRBV7-2 and TRBJ1-5, with no clear D. Germline V gene lookup returns CDR1 SGHTA and CDR2 FQGNSA. The CDR3 has 15 amino acids. Trimming took off 3 bases at V and 0 bases at J, with 9 bases between the two ends. Here the CDR3 reads CASSLSADSNQPQHF. Written as DNA, the CDR3 is TGTGCCAGCAGCTTGAGTGCGGATAGCAATCAGCCCCAGCATTTT.

This chain connects TRBV4-1 to TRBJ1-4, with D possibly being TRBD1 (6 bases). Trimming took off 6 bases at V and 0 bases at J, with 14 bases between the two ends. This CDR3 comprises 16 residues. The germline V gene has CDR1 MGHRA and CDR2 YSYEKL. The chain's CDR3 is CASRAGAFATNEKLFF. The CDR3 nucleotides read TGCGCCAGCAGGGCGGGGGCATTTGCAACTAATGAAAAACTGTTTTTT.

The chain recombines TRBV19 with TRBJ2-7; 9 bases are a match to TRBD1. CDR3 length: 16 amino acids. V was clipped by 3 bases and J by 3 bases; unmatched bases: 9. Germline V lookup: CDR1 LNHDA, CDR2 SQIVND (reference sequence). As DNA, the CDR3 is TGTGCCAGTAGTATTAGGGACAGGGCCACATTCTACGAGCAGTACTTC. It encodes CASSIRDRATFYEQYF.